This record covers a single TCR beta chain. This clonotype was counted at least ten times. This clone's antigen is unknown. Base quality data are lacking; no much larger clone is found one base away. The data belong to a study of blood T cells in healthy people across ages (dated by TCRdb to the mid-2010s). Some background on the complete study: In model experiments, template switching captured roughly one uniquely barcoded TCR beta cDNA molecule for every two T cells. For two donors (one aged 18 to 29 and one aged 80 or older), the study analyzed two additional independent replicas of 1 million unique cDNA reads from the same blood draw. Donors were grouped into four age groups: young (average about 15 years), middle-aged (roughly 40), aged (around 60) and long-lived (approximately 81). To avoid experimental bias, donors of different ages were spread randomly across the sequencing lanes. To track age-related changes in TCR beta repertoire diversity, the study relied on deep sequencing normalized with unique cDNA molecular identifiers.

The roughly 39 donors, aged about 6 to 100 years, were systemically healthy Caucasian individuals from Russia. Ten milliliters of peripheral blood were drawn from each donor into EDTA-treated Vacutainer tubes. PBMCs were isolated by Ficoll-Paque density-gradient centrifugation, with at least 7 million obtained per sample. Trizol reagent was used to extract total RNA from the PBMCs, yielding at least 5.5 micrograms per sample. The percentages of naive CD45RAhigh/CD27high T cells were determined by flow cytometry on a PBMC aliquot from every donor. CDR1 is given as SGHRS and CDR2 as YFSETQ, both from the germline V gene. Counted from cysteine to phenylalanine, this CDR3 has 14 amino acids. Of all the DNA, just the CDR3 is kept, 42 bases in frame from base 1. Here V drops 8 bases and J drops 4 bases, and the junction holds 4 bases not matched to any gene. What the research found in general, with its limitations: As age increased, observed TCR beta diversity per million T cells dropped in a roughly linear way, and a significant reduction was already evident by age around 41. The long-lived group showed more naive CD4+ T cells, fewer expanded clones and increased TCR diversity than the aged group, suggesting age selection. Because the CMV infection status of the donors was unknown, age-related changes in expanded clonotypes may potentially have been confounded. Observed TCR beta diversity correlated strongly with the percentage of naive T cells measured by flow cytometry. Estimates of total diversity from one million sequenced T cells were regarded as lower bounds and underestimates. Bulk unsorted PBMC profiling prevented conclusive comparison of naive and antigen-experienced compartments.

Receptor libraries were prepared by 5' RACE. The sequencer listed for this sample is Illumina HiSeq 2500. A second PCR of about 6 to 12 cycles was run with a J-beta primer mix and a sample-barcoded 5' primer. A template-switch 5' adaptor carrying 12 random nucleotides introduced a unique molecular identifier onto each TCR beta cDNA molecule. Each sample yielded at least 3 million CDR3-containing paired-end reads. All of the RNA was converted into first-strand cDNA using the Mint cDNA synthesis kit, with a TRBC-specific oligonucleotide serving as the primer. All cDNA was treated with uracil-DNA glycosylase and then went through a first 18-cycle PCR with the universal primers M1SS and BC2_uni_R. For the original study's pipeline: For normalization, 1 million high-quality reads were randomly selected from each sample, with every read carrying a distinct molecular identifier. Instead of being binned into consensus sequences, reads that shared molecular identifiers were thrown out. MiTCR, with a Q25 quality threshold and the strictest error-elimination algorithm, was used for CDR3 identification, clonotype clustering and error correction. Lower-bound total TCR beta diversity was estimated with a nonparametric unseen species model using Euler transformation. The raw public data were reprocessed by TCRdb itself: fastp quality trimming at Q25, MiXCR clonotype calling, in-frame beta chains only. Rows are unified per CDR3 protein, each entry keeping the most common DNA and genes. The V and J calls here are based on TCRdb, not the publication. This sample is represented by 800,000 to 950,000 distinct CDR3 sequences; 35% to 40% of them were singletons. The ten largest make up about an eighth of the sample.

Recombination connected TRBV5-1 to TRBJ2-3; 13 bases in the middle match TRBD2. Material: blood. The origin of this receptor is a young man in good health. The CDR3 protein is CASRTSGGPDTQYF. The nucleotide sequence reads TGCGCCAGTCGGACTAGCGGGGGTCCAGATACGCAGTATTTT.